The clone carrying this TCR beta chain was observed a handful of times. In the original analysis: Amplification of reference gene primers provided the estimated nucleated cell counts. The data were produced by immunoSEQ multiplex PCR, yet TCRdb's version contains in-frame clones alone and is incomplete. V and J calls plus clone size are reproduced from that table; the DNA served to infer D and trimming. The sample has about 350,000 clones; roughly 90% are singletons. Seattle patients were enrolled while actively infected and followed longitudinally. Germline V gives CDR1 MDHEN, CDR2 SYDVKM. The CDR3 totals 15 residues. Trimming stripped 3 bases from V and 7 bases from J, with 13 bases between. The data stem from a study of blood T cell repertoires in COVID-19. In the study overall: Samples of COVID-19 (acute and convalescent) were obtained from the United States, Italy and Spain.

The source material was peripheral blood. This receptor was taken from an older woman with COVID-19, enrolled during active disease. The rearrangement links TRBV28 to TRBJ1-6, with a tentative D call TRBD1 (6 bases). The CDR3 nucleotides read TGTGCCAGCAGTTTTTCCAGGGGAAACAATTCACCCCTCCACTTT. It translates to CASSFSRGNNSPLHF.